Below, one T cell receptor beta chain is given with its context. This clone was observed a single time. The target of this receptor is not known. One base away there is no much larger clone; base qualities are not given. The immunoSEQ Assay, a bias-controlled multiplex PCR, was used to amplify TCRbeta CDR3 regions from genomic DNA. In the original analysis: The number of nucleated cells in each sample was estimated from the amplification of reference gene primers within the assay. To quantify the absolute abundance of each unique TCRbeta CDR3 rearrangement, sequence reads were collapsed and filtered. For each sample, productive Simpson clonality was calculated as the square root of Simpson's diversity index across productive rearrangements. Held by TCRdb, this immuneACCESS table contains in-frame sequences only and omits some clones. Under half of the omission traces to an unresolved V gene where checked; the cause of the rest is unknown. Clone size and V and J calls were adopted from that table, with D and trimming inferred from the DNA. For this sample there are roughly 250,000 clones; under 90% appear just once. About 3.8% of the sample is held by the ten biggest clonotypes.

This entry belongs to a study of blood T cell repertoires in COVID-19 (TCRdb year 2020). Looking at the study overall: Samples from collaborators originated in the United States, Italy and Spain and spanned both the acute and convalescent phases of COVID-19. The samples were drawn from the first 160 participants of the ongoing ImmuneRACE study and from 1,254 subjects provided by 6 global collaborators. The prospective study material was composed of cDNA or gDNA derived from T cells, B-cell-depleted T cells, or PBMCs. HLA class I and class II types, where available, came from metadata supplied by the sample provider rather than from assay-based typing. The dataset comprised deeply sampled blood TCRbeta repertoires from subjects exposed to, actively infected with, or recovered from COVID-19. Nearly every sample came with metadata listing a de-identified subject ID, COVID-19 status, age in years and sex. The repertoires were released in a freely available public database intended as a resource for research on the immune response to SARS-CoV-2. Study-level results and caveats: The amount of clinical and demographic metadata varied by source and participant and was provided uncurated.

Clipping removes 5 bases from V and 1 base from J, with 2 as the unmatched junction base count. Inclusive of the bounding cysteine and phenylalanine, the CDR3 is 14 residues long. Solely the CDR3 DNA is kept, with 42 bases framed from the first base. Sequences LNHDA (CDR1) and SQIVND (CDR2) are obtained from the germline V gene (reference sequence). Enrolling through a virtual design, the prospective study's participants ranged in age from roughly 18 to 90 years and lived across about two dozen United States geographic areas. In the prospective study, cohorts were assigned on the basis of participant-reported clinical history obtained from a screening survey and a study questionnaire. Exposed participants were defined as having been in contact with someone with a PCR-confirmed or clinician-diagnosed COVID-19 case within 2 weeks of study entry. Each participant in the prospective study had whole blood, serum and a nasopharyngeal or oropharyngeal swab collected by mobile phlebotomists. Participants in the prospective study had the option to provide additional blood draws and questionnaires over a roughly two-month period. Prospective study blood samples were shipped either frozen or at room temperature before DNA extraction.

The sequence was obtained from a woman aged 40 to 50 who had been exposed to COVID-19. Here the chain combines TRBV19 and TRBJ1-1; 9 bases in the middle match TRBD1. Sequenced material: PBMCs or T cells enriched from blood (not recorded which). CDR3 reads: CASSGTGQNTEAFF. The nucleotide sequence is TGTGCCAGTAGTGGGACAGGGCAGAACACTGAAGCTTTCTTT. Extended through the reference TRBV19 and TRBJ1-1 proteins, this CDR3 yields the full variable domain: DGGITQSPKYLFRKEGQNVTLSCEQNLNHDAMYWYRQDPGQGLRLIYYSQIVNDFQKGDIAEGYSVSREKKESFPLTVTSAQKNPTAFYLCASSGTGQNTEAFFGQGTRLTVV.